This record concerns one T cell receptor beta chain sequence. Its specificity is not known. This entry is derived from a study of T cell responses to AZD1222 COVID-19 vaccine. Sequencing used immunoSEQ multiplex PCR; TCRdb keeps in-frame clones, though not all of them. The sample contains 50,000 to 55,000 clones, approximately 86% of which appear only once. With 0 bases removed from V and 2 bases from J, the gap between germline ends came to 12 bases. There are 15 residues in the CDR3. Germline CDR1 and CDR2: SGHRS and YFSETQ. Study-wide findings and caveats: Researchers report vaccine-associated CD4 TCRs spanning spike, with dominance at 160-218 and 743-854. AZD1222 recipients seropositive at baseline numbered only 6 or 7.

The J gene is TRBJ2-7, the V gene TRBV5-1, with D possibly TRBD1 on 6 matching bases. The clonotype originates from an adult who received the AZD1222 COVID-19 vaccine. The input for sequencing was peripheral blood, taken 28 days after the second AZD1222 dose. CDR3 residues: CASSLVTGYTYEQYF. In nucleotides, the CDR3 is TGCGCCAGCAGCTTGGTCACAGGGTACACCTACGAGCAGTACTTC. The full variable domain, with the rest looked up from reference TRBV5-1 and TRBJ2-7, is KAGVTQTPRYLIKTRGQQVTLSCSPISGHRSVSWYQQTPGQGLQFLFEYFSETQRNKGNFPGRFSGRQFSNSRSEMNVSTLELGDSALYLCASSLVTGYTYEQYFGPGTRLTVT.